Below, one TCR beta chain is given with its context. The data belong to a study of blood T cell repertoires in COVID-19. Study at large: Samples representing acute and convalescent COVID-19 were sourced from the United States, Italy and Spain. Sample material is recorded as cDNA or gDNA derived from T cells, B-cell-depleted T cells, or PBMCs.

Original analysis: Nucleated cell number was recorded as an estimate derived from reference gene primer amplification. The protocol was immunoSEQ multiplex PCR, while the TCRdb copy is restricted to in-frame clones and leaves out a portion. The D gene and trimming were derived from the DNA, and the V and J assignments and clone size from that table. Among fewer than 45,000 clones listed, 90% were seen once. The TCR originated in a man aged 55 to 69 with active or convalescent COVID-19. Source material: peripheral blood.

CDR3 sequence: CASSPAGSYNSPLHF. In DNA form, the CDR3 reads TGTGCCAGCAGTCCGGCAGGGTCCTATAATTCACCCCTCCACTTT. The genes are TRBV6-5 and TRBJ1-6; maybe TRBD1 (5 bases). Trimming shortened V by 5 bases and J by 1 base, and 9 bases separated the two germline ends. This CDR3 has 15 residues. Germline V gene lookup returns CDR1 MNHEY and CDR2 SVGAGI.